This T cell receptor (beta chain) emerged from a study of cytomegalovirus exposure and HLA in healthy donors. Study findings and constraints: Overall, about 160 TCR beta chains were annotated as cytomegalovirus-associated.

PCR primers comprised 60 Vbeta and 13 Jbeta primers. Sequencing used immunoSEQ multiplex PCR; TCRdb keeps in-frame clones, though not all of them. This sample yields 85,000 to 120,000 clones, of which over 60% are seen a single time; around 6.4% belongs to the top ten. Points on this clone: The antigen remains unidentified.

The germline V and J ends were trimmed by 2 bases and 0 bases, with 8 bases remaining between them. The CDR3 contains 14 residues. Germline values: CDR1 MNHEY, CDR2 SVGAGI. The clonotype was recovered from a woman aged 50 to 60 in good health and CMV-seropositive. V and J are TRBV6-5 and TRBJ2-7; tentative D call: TRBD2 (7 bases). Sequencing was done on a sample of PBMCs. CDR3 sequence: CASSYRGGSYEQYF. The CDR3, as DNA: TGTGCCAGCAGTTACAGGGGGGGCTCCTACGAGCAGTACTTC.